This T cell receptor (beta chain) was captured by sequencing in a study of cytomegalovirus exposure and HLA in healthy donors (dated by TCRdb to 2016 to 2017). Regarding the research as a whole: An earlier analysis of approximately 640 of the donors reported roughly 270 Gb of sequence data and around 110 million unique TCR beta sequences from 150 million to 200 million T cells. Roughly 290 gigabases of sequencing data and roughly 81 million unique TCR sequences made up an early release that covered approximately 620 HLA-typed donors. The genetic ancestry cluster associated with self-reported Caucasian donors included approximately 85% of the approximately 410 genotyped donors. The study aimed to test whether signatures of past pathogen exposure could be identified by cataloging public T cell receptors. The T cell repertoires of several hundred subjects were profiled by immunosequencing and related to cytomegalovirus serostatus. Besides the first cohort of roughly 700 subjects, a separate validation cohort made up of about 120 different subjects was used. To predict cytomegalovirus infection status, the study brought together high-throughput TCR immunosequencing, statistical association of individual TCRs with disease status, and machine learning. A later analysis re-analyzed previously published TCR beta repertoires from roughly 600 donors and added high-resolution HLA genotyping to study TCR occurrence patterns. In the later analysis, no new phenotypic data were used to find candidate immune exposures; instead, reliance was placed on TCR beta sequences and their occurrence across donors. An earlier analysis of 587 of the donors used high-throughput TCR beta sequencing to judge whether each TCR beta V gene segment behaved as functional or pseudogenic. Donor age, sex, ethnicity and CMV serostatus were compiled alongside the repertoire data. A later genetic analysis took genome-wide SNP genotypes for about 55% of the 666 donors and used that subset as a discovery cohort. All discovery cohort repertoires had been generated on a single sequencing platform. HLA typing covered class I and class II loci at four-digit resolution. The number of typed donors differed by locus: 629-630 for A, B, C, DRB1 and DQB1; 522 for DQA1; 606 for DPA1; and about 450 for DPB1. Four to six DR-DQ haplotypes were handled as single units for association and clustering, since linkage in the cohort was strong. Among about 360 genotyped donors of the cohort, an average of roughly 240,000 unique TCR beta nucleotide sequences were sequenced per donor, roughly 18% of them non-productive. Here is what the overall study found, with its caveats: In this cohort, only TCR beta chains were sequenced, and detectable features were limited by the absence of alpha or paired-chain data. The authors suggested that the approach could potentially be generalized to other disease states and immunological phenotypes. An association between a missense DCLRE1C variant and V-gene and J-gene trimming of TCR beta chains was found in a later genetic analysis and replicated in an independent cohort. In a later analysis, HLA-associated TCR beta chains showed more clonal expansion and lower generation probabilities than non-associated chains that were equally common. The earlier analysis of approximately 590 of the donors excluded roughly 16 rarely observed V segments, including chromosome 9 orphons, because counts were too low. In the study, around 160 TCR beta chains were listed as associated with cytomegalovirus. Broadly in line with IMGT annotations, most TCR beta V segments showed up in productive rearrangements about 87% or about 30% of the time in an earlier analysis of several hundred of the donors. Because HLA typing was missing for some donors at each locus, association tests included only the typed subset. Across donors, most TCR sequences were observed very rarely, whereas some public TCRs were present in many individuals. A cluster of highly shared sequence variants was judged likely to represent a technical artifact of the sequencing pipeline. A further reported finding was that TCR beta sequences accurately predicted the HLA-A and HLA-B alleles for most subjects in the first cohort. In a later analysis, the rate of TCR association differed among HLA loci, with DRB1 alleles having the most associated TCRs and HLA-C alleles having the fewest. Some IMGT-functional V segments, including TRBV6-2 and TRBV6-3, could not be told apart with the 87-base-pair reads, so those segments were excluded. The classifier was reported to diagnose cytomegalovirus status with high specificity and sensitivity in both the original and validation cohorts. In a later analysis, several top co-occurrence clusters were reported to appear linked to parvovirus B19, influenza, CMV and Epstein-Barr virus. Roughly uniform sequencing depth across donors was assumed in presence/absence analyses, although this assumption may not hold. According to a later analysis, most CMV-associated TCR beta chains appeared to be HLA-restricted, and the HLA associations seemed to be driven largely by CMV exposure. Compared with the 666-donor mean, donors in an Asian-associated ancestry cluster had fewer N-insertions in productive TCRs, according to a later genetic analysis. In vitro tests confirmed that three of the cytomegalovirus-associated TCR beta chains recognize cytomegalovirus antigens. Linkage disequilibrium might explain the correlated functional status among segregating V segments, but an unknown experimental factor could not be excluded. A later analysis associated 15,000 to 20,000 TCR beta sequences with specific HLA alleles at a false discovery rate of 0.05. When HLA alleles, especially DR and DQ, strongly co-occurred, attributing TCR associations to individual alleles was difficult. For the cohort, immune exposure information was limited to CMV serostatus.

In the germline V gene, CDR1 corresponds to MNHEY and CDR2 to SVGAGI. V loses 0 bases of germline sequence and J loses 8 bases, and the interval between the two ends is 7 bases. The CDR3 goes from the cysteine to the phenylalanine over 13 residues. Solely the CDR3 DNA is kept, with 39 bases framed from the first base. In total, 600 or so healthy bone marrow donors made up the cohort. All cohort members were sampled while nominally healthy, although unrecorded immune exposures were likely present. The donor tested CMV seronegative, placing the donor among the roughly 350 seronegative members of the cohort. Every donor gave a peripheral blood sample, and the peripheral blood mononuclear cells from that sample were used for TCR beta sequencing. The Qiagen DNeasy Blood Extraction Kit was used to extract genomic DNA from the blood cell samples. Details on this clone: No antigen is known for it. No much larger clone exists at a distance of one base, and base qualities are not known.

Library generation was performed with the immunoSEQ multiplex PCR assay. A mixture of 60 forward primers for TCR Vbeta segments and 13 reverse primers for TCR Jbeta segments was used in the multiplex PCR. Amplification of the CDR3 region of rearranged TCR beta genes was performed with a multiplex PCR assay on genomic DNA. On the Illumina HiSeq System, the amplified TCR beta libraries were sequenced as 87-base-pair reads. On the study's bioinformatics: A later analysis counted some 80 million unique TCR beta chains across the 700 or so repertoires, and some 11 million of these chains were shared by at least two donors. A nearest-neighbor algorithm error-corrected the raw reads and collapsed the reads into unique sequences, merging closely related sequences to remove PCR and sequencing errors. V, D and J gene segments were assigned by aligning CDR3 sequences to IMGT reference sequences. For a sequence to be retained, a match of at least six nucleotides was required to both a V gene segment and a J gene segment. A rearrangement was called productive if the CDR3 had no stop codons and remained in frame with V and J, and every other rearrangement was called non-productive. CDR3 was defined by IMGT convention, running from the second conserved V-encoded cysteine to the conserved J-encoded phenylalanine. The earlier analysis of about 640 of the donors excluded any sequence lacking an unambiguous match to a single V gene segment. An earlier analysis of fewer than 750 of the donors called V segments functional above 56.7% productive rearrangements and segregating when the between-donor standard deviation exceeded 5%. A statistical classification framework was developed to diagnose cytomegalovirus status using the catalog of TCR beta chain sequences. V and J gene assignment, in a later analysis, came from comparing TCR nucleotide sequences with IMGT/GENE-DB human TR gene sequences. The TCRdist pipeline was used in a later analysis to assign CDR3 sequences and most-parsimonious VDJ recombination scenarios. In a later analysis, every TCR beta chain was defined by the combination of its CDR3 amino acid sequence and its V-gene family, and reads without a unique V-gene family were dropped. As a way to deal with suspected cross-contamination and a sequencing artifact, a later analysis dropped more than 500 nucleotide sequences that were highly shared and had low generation probability. A later analysis calculated a clonal expansion index for each public chain from normalized within-repertoire ranks of inferred template counts. In a later analysis, generation probabilities were computed using a VDJ recombination model fitted to out-of-frame rearrangements, and the results were checked against IGoR. A later analysis scored TCR-TCR, TCR-HLA and TCR-CMV co-occurrence with hypergeometric tests, applying a repertoire-size bias correction to TCR pairs. False discovery rates were estimated in a later analysis by permuting HLA or CMV assignments 20 times. In a later analysis, co-occurring TCRs were grouped with DBSCAN, and TCRdist sequence similarity was added when clustering was performed within HLA-allele-positive subsets. Co-occurrence clustering excluded repertoires with fewer than 30,000 or more than 120,000 public chains, plus five with anomalous nucleotide sharing. The table comes from immuneACCESS by way of TCRdb, which keeps in-frame sequences with V and J called. Part of the clones is missing from these tables; in studies checked, under half for an unresolved V gene and the rest for unknown reasons. From that table come the V and J calls and clone size; the DNA was used to work out D and trimming. The sample yields about 150,000 clones; approximately 87% were counted once. Clones ranked in the top ten supply 1.5% of the sample.

The chain was built from TRBV6-5 and TRBJ1-4; TRBD1 is possibly the D segment (5 matching bases). Sample: PBMCs. The sequence was obtained from a man aged 35 to 55 in good health and CMV-seronegative. The CDR3 reads as follows: CASSYSSGEKLFF. In nucleotides, the sequence is TGTGCCAGCAGTTACTCTTCAGGGGAAAAACTGTTTTTT.